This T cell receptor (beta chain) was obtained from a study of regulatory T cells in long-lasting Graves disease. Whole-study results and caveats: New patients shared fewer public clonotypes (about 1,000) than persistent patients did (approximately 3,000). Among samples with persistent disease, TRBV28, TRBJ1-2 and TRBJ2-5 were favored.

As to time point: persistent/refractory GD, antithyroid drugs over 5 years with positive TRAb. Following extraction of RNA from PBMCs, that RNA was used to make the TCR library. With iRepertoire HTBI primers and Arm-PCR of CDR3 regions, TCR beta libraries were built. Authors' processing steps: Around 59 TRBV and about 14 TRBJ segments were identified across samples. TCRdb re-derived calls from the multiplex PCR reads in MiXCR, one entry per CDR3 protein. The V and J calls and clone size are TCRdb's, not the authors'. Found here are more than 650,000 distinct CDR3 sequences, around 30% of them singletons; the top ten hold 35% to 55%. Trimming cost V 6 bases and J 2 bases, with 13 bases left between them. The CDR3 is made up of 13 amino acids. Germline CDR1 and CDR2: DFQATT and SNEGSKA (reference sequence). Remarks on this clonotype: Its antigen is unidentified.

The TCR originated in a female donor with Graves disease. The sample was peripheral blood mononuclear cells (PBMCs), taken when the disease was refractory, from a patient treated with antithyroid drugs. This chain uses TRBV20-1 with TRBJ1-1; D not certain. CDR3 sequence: CSAPSRSNTEAFF. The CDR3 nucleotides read TGCAGTGCCCCTAGCCGATCCAACACTGAAGCTTTCTTT.